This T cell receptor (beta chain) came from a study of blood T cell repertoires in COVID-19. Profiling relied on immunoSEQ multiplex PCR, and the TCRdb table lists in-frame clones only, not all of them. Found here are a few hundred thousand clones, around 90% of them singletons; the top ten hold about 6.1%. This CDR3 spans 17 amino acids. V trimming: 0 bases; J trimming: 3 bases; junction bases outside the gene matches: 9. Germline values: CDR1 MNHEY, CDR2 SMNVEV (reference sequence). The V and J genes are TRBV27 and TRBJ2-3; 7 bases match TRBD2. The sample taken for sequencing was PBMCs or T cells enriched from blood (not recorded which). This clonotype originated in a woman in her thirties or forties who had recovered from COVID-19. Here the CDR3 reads CASSLSGSGILTDTQYF. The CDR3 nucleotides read TGTGCCAGCAGTTTATCGGGCAGCGGGATATTGACAGATACGCAGTATTTT.